This TCR beta chain was captured by sequencing in a study of T cell responses to AZD1222 COVID-19 vaccine. General study findings and limits: Donors in the cohort were predominantly white British and more often female, and clonal diversity was possibly underestimated. Across the whole spike, CD4 TCRs peaked at regions 160-218 and 743-854.

Only in-frame clones appear in the TCRdb table, and some are missing; sequencing was by immunoSEQ multiplex PCR. The table lists about 150,000 clones, more than 75% of them singletons. Remarks on this clone: Its antigen remains unknown.

Germline CDR1 LNHDA, CDR2 SQIVND (reference sequence). V lost 7 bases and J lost 5, with 14 bases in between. This CDR3 comprises 14 residues. This sample comprised peripheral blood, obtained on day 0 of MenACWY control vaccination. The sequence derives from an adult in good health. V gene TRBV19 combines with J gene TRBJ1-4, with a possible D match to TRBD1 (6 bases). Here the CDR3 DNA reads TGTGCCAGTACTTCGCAGGGGTACAATGAAAAACTGTTTTTT. It codes for CASTSQGYNEKLFF.